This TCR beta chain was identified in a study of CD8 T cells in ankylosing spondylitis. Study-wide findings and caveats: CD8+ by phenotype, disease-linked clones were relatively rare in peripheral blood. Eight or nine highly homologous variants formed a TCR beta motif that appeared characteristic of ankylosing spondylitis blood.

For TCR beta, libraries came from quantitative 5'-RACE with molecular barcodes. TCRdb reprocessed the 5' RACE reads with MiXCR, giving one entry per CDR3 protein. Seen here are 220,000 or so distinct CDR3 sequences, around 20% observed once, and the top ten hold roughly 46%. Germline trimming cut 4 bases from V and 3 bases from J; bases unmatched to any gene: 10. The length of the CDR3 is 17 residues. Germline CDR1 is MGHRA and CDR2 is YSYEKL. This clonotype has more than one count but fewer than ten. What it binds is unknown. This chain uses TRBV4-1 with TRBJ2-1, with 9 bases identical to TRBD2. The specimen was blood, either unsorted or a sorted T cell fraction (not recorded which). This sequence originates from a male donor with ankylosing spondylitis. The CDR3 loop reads CASSPTLAGYYYNEQFF. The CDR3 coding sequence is TGCGCCAGCAGCCCCACCCTAGCGGGGTACTACTACAATGAGCAGTTCTTC.